This T cell receptor beta chain was found in a study of OX40 agonist ivuxolimab in advanced cancers. The wider study: The study treated patients with ivuxolimab, an agonistic anti-OX40 (CD134) antibody. Melanoma, hepatocellular carcinoma, head and neck or renal cell cancer occurred in dose-escalation patients. Subjects had a mean age of roughly 57 years, with a range of about 20 to 85; just over 80% were male. A partial response was reached by three patients: one with hepatocellular carcinoma and two with cutaneous melanoma.

Sequencing was performed with immunoSEQ multiplex PCR; in TCRdb, only in-frame clones are kept and a portion is missing. Of 46,000 or so clones in the sample, around 77% were seen once. This clonotype originated in an adult with an advanced solid tumor such as melanoma, head and neck, liver or kidney cancer. The sample was CD4+ or CD8+ T cells sorted from blood, taken in a trial of the OX40 agonist ivuxolimab.

CDR3 sequence (DNA): TGCGCCAGCAGCTTGGGACTAGCGGGACTGTACGAGCAGTACTTC. It yields the protein CASSLGLAGLYEQYF. The V gene is TRBV5-1, the J gene TRBJ2-7; 11 bases align to TRBD2. This CDR3 spans 15 amino acids. CDR1 is SGHRS, CDR2 YFSETQ, per germline. The V gene end was trimmed by 0 bases and the J gene end by 4 bases; junction bases not matched to a gene: 3.